Shown below are 9 T cell receptor beta chains from a single sample sequenced in a study of radiation and T cells in renal cell carcinoma. The time point: baseline pretreatment blood. Regarding treatment: 15 Gy SBRT to primary tumor, nephrectomy 4 weeks later. Clones were sequenced by immunoSEQ multiplex PCR, and TCRdb holds only the in-frame ones, with some missing. This sample yields approximately 150,000 clones, of which 88% are seen a single time; about 4% belongs to the top ten. The material was blood, obtained from a patient whose treatment included radiotherapy and nephrectomy. The source of these receptors is a woman aged 70 to 79 with renal cell carcinoma.

The V gene is TRBV21-1, the J gene TRBJ1-5. TRBV21-1 is designated a pseudogene. This CDR3 region has 16 residues. CDR3 DNA: TGTGCCAGCAGCAAAGGGTACCGCCCCTTAGATCAGCCCCAGCATTTT. Translated: CASSKGYRPLDQPQHF.

This chain joins TRBV19 and TRBJ1-5; 8 bases line up with TRBD1. The V gene end was trimmed by 5 bases and the J gene end by 7 bases; junction bases not matched to a gene: 10. This CDR3 has 15 residues. CDR1 is LNHDA and CDR2 is SQIVND in the germline V gene (reference sequence). The chain's CDR3 is CASSGRQGARQPQHF. CDR3 in DNA: TGTGCCAGTAGTGGGCGGCAGGGGGCGAGGCAGCCCCAGCATTTT.

The chain combines TRBV28 with TRBJ2-7, with TRBD1 matching over 9 bases. Trimming removed 6 bases from V and 7 bases from J; junction bases left unmatched: 7. The germline gives CDR1 MDHEN, CDR2 SYDVKM. CDR3 length equals 13 residues. The CDR3, as DNA: TGTGCCAGCAGCGACGGACAGGGGAGGGAGCAGTACTTC. Protein sequence: CASSDGQGREQYF.

This chain links TRBV30 with TRBJ1-5, with 8 positions matching TRBD1. V lost 3 bases to trimming and J lost 2 bases; unmatched junction nucleotides: 0. The V gene's germline CDR1 is GTSNPN and CDR2 SVGIG (reference sequence). The CDR3 sequence is 13 residues long. The CDR3 DNA sequence: TGTGCCTGGAGGGGACAGGGCAATCAGCCCCAGCATTTT. Translating it yields CAWRGQGNQPQHF.

This chain links TRBV9 with TRBJ2-3; tentatively, D is TRBD2 (6 bases). Deletions cut 3 bases from V and 4 bases from J, with 15 bases between. The CDR3 length is 15 residues. In germline, CDR1 is SGDLS, CDR2 YYNGEE. The CDR3 DNA is TGTGCCAGCAGCGAGCAGCCGGGACTTCCAGATACGCAGTATTTT. Protein product: CASSEQPGLPDTQYF.

The chain joins TRBV28 to TRBJ2-5; 7 bases fit TRBD2. The trim removed 5 bases at V and 5 bases at J, leaving 8 bases unmatched. Germline V gene lookup returns CDR1 MDHEN and CDR2 SYDVKM. The CDR3 totals 14 residues. CDR3 nucleotide sequence: TGTGCCAGCAGTACCTCCAGGGAGGGCGAGACCCAGTACTTC. Protein: CASSTSREGETQYF.

The chain carries TRBV21-1 and TRBJ1-1; the table gives TRBD1 as D, unverified against the DNA. TRBV21-1 constitutes a pseudogene. The CDR3 is 17 residues long. CDR3 sequence (DNA): TGTGCCAGCCTTCGAAGAAAAACAGCTTTTTACGGCACTGAAGCTTTCTTT. It yields the protein CASLRRKTAFYGTEAFF.

The chain employs TRBV27 and TRBJ2-4; 15 bases agree with TRBD2. CDR1 and CDR2 from the germline V gene are MNHEY and SMNVEV (reference sequence). CDR3 length equals 15 residues. V shed 6 bases, J shed 5 bases, and the junction held 2 bases outside the gene matches. CDR3 nucleotide sequence: TGTGCCAGCAGGGGACTAGCGGGGGGACAAAACATTCAGTACTTC. It is translated as CASRGLAGGQNIQYF.

The gene calls are TRBV19 and TRBJ1-5, with D maybe TRBD1 (6 bases). Germline assignment: CDR1 LNHDA and CDR2 SQIVND (reference sequence). V was clipped by 3 bases and J by 3 bases, with 9 bases between them. This CDR3 is built from 14 residues. The DNA of the CDR3 is TGTGCCAGTAGTATGGGGGGCAACAATCAGCCCCAGCATTTT. It codes for CASSMGGNNQPQHF.